Given below is one TCR beta chain in context. Its specific antigen is unknown. This may be a read error, as it is one base from a much larger clone. A distance of 12 bases separates the germline ends of V and J, which lose 5 bases and 1 base respectively. Spanning cysteine to phenylalanine, the CDR3 consists of 15 amino acids. Only the CDR3 region is kept as DNA, spanning 45 bases read in frame from base 1. This record belongs to a study of T cells in Graves' hyperthyroidism and ophthalmopathy (dated by TCRdb to 2018 to 2020). About the full investigation: Peripheral blood samples were taken at initial diagnosis, before any treatment was given. TCR V-J signatures able to tell the groups apart were searched for in a discovery cohort of 90 to 100 patients, of whom around 43 had Graves' ophthalmopathy and 55 to 65 had stable Graves' hyperthyroidism. An independent validation cohort of 18 to 20 hyperthyroidism patients and approximately 15 patients who later progressed to ophthalmopathy tested prospective prediction of ophthalmopathy. The roughly 90 discovery patients were divided at random into training and test sets in a 7:3 ratio. Thyroid tissue and blood T-cell repertoires from more than 5 Graves' hyperthyroidism patients were also compared in the study. After blood sampling, hyperthyroidism patients were treated with methimazole at a starting dose of 30 mg daily, and ophthalmopathy patients were treated with high-dose intravenous methylprednisolone. According to the paper, TCR Vbeta CDR3 sequencing was carried out on approximately 140 peripheral blood samples, which came from approximately 43 ophthalmopathy, around 74 hyperthyroidism and approximately 17 progressor patients.

Overall results and qualifications from the work: No statistical method was used to set the sample size in advance, and investigators knew the group allocation. During validation, the model predicted progression to ophthalmopathy a median of around six months ahead of onset, with more than 55% sensitivity and about 72% specificity. Blood samples also contained most of the expanded thyroid clonotypes (frequency above 0.001), which suggests that blood repertoires may reflect thyroid immune responses. Ophthalmopathy was separated from stable hyperthyroidism by a 13 V-J signature model, with around 88% sensitivity and about 81% specificity obtained in cross-validation and 80%/75% obtained in testing.

Ophthalmopathy patients had moderately to severely active disease, with a Clinical Activity Score of 3 or more, a NOSPECS grade of 4 or more, and a disease duration of less than 3 months. Exclusion was applied to patients with uncontrolled infections, other autoimmune diseases, pregnancy or lactation. Diagnoses relied on clinical symptoms, serum thyroxine and TRAb, thyroid ultrasound and orbital computed tomography. PBMCs were isolated from about 9 ml of fresh peripheral blood by Ficoll-Paque density gradient centrifugation. Total RNA was extracted using Trizol reagent, and RNA quality was assessed on an Agilent 2100 Bioanalyzer. Amplification of TCR beta CDR3 regions was carried out from RNA transcripts. The first round of RT-PCR for the TCR CDR3 was performed with the HTBI primer set and the Qiagen OneStep RT-PCR kit. Libraries were constructed in a second round of multiplex PCR, after which size selection and purification were carried out. Paired-end sequencing of the libraries was performed with 100 bp reads on an Illumina HiSeq2000. In the original analysis: SOAPnuke was used to process the raw data, with reads discarded if the reads contained adapters or uncalled bases, had a mean Phred below 15, or lacked an exact constant-primer or identifier match. High-quality paired reads were merged with COPE v1.2.5, and unique nucleotide sequences were defined as clonotypes. MiTCR v1.1 was used to align clonotypes to the IMGT TRBV, TRBD and TRBJ reference segments. The analysis included only V-J combinations with a frequency above 0.0001, which together covered 99% to 99.2% of the repertoires. A TCS score was defined as the ratio between F50 (clonal expansion) and ExV (chaos), using BLOSUM62-based TCRdist between CDR3 peptides within each V-J. Welch's t-statistics and random forest reduced around 550 V-J features to roughly 13, which were used in a naive Bayes classifier (R e1071). TCRdb reprocessing: public reads trimmed at Q25 with fastp, clones called with MiXCR, in-frame beta chains kept. Each record represents a unique CDR3 protein, reported with the most common genes and DNA among its rows. TCRdb's processing, not the authors' own work, is the source of the V and J calls. This sample comprises around 300,000 distinct CDR3 sequences, about 20% of them detected only once. The top ten clones comprise around 60% of the sample.

The chain is encoded by TRBV12-3 or TRBV12-4 joined to TRBJ1-5; no D gene is confidently identified. What was sequenced was blood. The receptor was isolated from a man aged 25-40 years with Graves' ophthalmopathy. For the CDR3, the sequence is CASSARWQSNQPQHF. Here is the DNA: TGTGCCAGCAGTGCCCGTTGGCAGAGCAATCAGCCCCAGCATTTT.